A single TCR beta chain is shown here with its context. The data were taken from a study of T cells in Graves' hyperthyroidism and ophthalmopathy. Study overall: Peripheral blood draws took place at initial diagnosis, ahead of any treatment.

Amplification of TCR beta CDR3 regions was performed using RNA transcripts as template. The HTBI primer set served for first-round RT-PCR of the TCR CDR3. TCRdb reanalysed the multiplex PCR reads using MiXCR and keeps one entry per CDR3 protein. This table has about 320,000 distinct CDR3 sequences, approximately 16% appearing once. Newly diagnosed hyperthyroidism patients aged 18 to 65 years had disease lasting under 2 months. The CDR3 is made up of 17 amino acids. Germline V CDR1 and CDR2: SGHAT, FQNNGV. The V and J ends lost 4 bases and 9 bases, in that order; junction bases with no gene match: 13. The genes are TRBV11-2 and TRBJ2-1; TRBD2 aligns across 12 bases. The origin of this receptor is a man aged 30 to 45 with Graves' hyperthyroidism. Sequencing input: blood. The CDR3 is CASSSTQGLAGVSEQFF. CDR3 nucleotides: TGTGCCAGCAGCTCCACGCAGGGACTAGCGGGTGTGTCTGAGCAGTTCTTC.